This section outlines one T cell receptor (beta chain) sequence together with its context. The data were obtained in a study of blood T cell repertoires in COVID-19. Study information: Specimens from acute and convalescent COVID-19 originated in the United States, Italy and Spain. PBMCs, B-cell-depleted T cells, or T cells were the source of the cDNA or gDNA that made up the material.

V lost 0 bases, J lost 0 bases, and 8 bases lay in between. The CDR3 consists of 15 residues. Germline CDR1 and CDR2: SGHRS and YFSETQ. In the authors' methods: Reference gene primers were amplified, and this amplification served to estimate nucleated cell counts. Sequenced by immunoSEQ multiplex PCR; TCRdb stores in-frame clones only, minus some. V, J and clone size are taken as reported in that table, and D and trimming were inferred from the DNA itself. The profile covers about 68,000 clones, with roughly 80% appearing a single time and 7.5% to 9% taken by the ten largest. V is TRBV5-1 and J is TRBJ2-3; the D gene is possibly TRBD2 (7 bases). Material for sequencing was peripheral blood. The clonotype comes from a man aged 45 to 65 with active COVID-19. The CDR3 region has the DNA TGCGCCAGCAGCTTGGAGGGGGGGAGCACAGATACGCAGTATTTT. Its translation: CASSLEGGSTDTQYF.